This T cell receptor (beta chain) was sequenced in a study of CXCR3-negative and CXCR3-positive naive CD8 T cells. Whole-study context: About 140 million TRB reads in total, about 1.5 +/- 0.3 million per library. General study findings and limits: With respect to TRBV-TRBJ usage, naive CXCR3-negative and CXCR3-positive cells were similar; memory differed. Diversity proved comparably high across both naive subsets and much lower in memory CD8+ cells. CXCR3-positive naive cells carried more hydrophobic TRB CDR3s than CXCR3-negative ones.

To note about this clonotype: Its target is not known.

Each TRB cDNA library was prepared by 5' RACE (with UMI labels). Each CDR3 protein gets one entry in TCRdb, which reprocessed the 5' RACE reads and gives no DNA. The sample spans some 150,000 distinct CDR3 sequences; the ten largest clones claim around 0.5%. By phenotype, naive CD8+ T cells were CD45RO-CCR7+CD27+CD95-. The CDR3 loop spans 14 amino acids. CDR1 LNHNV and CDR2 YYDKDF come from the germline V gene (reference sequence). Sequencing was performed on naive CXCR3+ CD8+ T cells from blood. Subset reported: CD45RO-CCR7+CD27+CD95- naive CD8+ T cells expressing CXCR3 (TNR3+). The chain uses TRBV15 and TRBJ1-1. The receptor comes from a human donor in good health. Some clones in this sample may be carry-over from other donors' samples. CDR3 amino acids: CATSRVTQNTEAFF.